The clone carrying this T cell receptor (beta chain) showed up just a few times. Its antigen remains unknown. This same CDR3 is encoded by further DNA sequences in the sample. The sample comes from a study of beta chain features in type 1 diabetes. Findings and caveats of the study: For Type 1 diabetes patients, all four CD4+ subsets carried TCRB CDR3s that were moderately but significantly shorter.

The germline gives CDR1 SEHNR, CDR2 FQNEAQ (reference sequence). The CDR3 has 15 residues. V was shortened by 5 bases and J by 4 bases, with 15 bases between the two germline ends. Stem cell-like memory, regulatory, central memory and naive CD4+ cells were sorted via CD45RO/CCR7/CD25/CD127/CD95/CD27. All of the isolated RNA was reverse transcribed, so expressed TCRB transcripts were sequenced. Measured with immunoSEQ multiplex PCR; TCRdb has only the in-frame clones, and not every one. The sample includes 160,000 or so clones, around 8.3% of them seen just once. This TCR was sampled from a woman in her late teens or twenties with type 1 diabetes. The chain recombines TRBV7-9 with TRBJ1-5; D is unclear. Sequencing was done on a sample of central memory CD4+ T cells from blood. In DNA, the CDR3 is TGTGCCAGCAGCCCCATTTCGGGCGGGAATCAGCCCCAGCATTTT. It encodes CASSPISGGNQPQHF.